This T cell receptor (beta chain) originates from a study of T cells in Graves' hyperthyroidism and ophthalmopathy (dated by TCRdb to the late 2010s). For context, the study as a whole: Peripheral blood samples were taken at initial diagnosis, before any treatment was given. TCR V-J signatures able to tell the groups apart were searched for in a discovery cohort of 100 patients, of whom around 42 had Graves' ophthalmopathy and roughly 59 had stable Graves' hyperthyroidism. An independent validation cohort of fewer than 20 hyperthyroidism patients and approximately 17 patients who later progressed to ophthalmopathy tested prospective prediction of ophthalmopathy. For training and testing, the 100 or so patients in the discovery cohort were randomly divided in a 7:3 ratio. In addition, the study compared T-cell repertoires in thyroid tissue and in blood from about 6 Graves' hyperthyroidism patients. Following sampling, methimazole starting at 30 mg daily was given to hyperthyroidism patients, and high-dose intravenous methylprednisolone was given to ophthalmopathy patients. The paper reports TCR Vbeta CDR3 sequencing of some 140 peripheral blood samples: over 40 ophthalmopathy, fewer than 80 hyperthyroidism and about 17 progressor patients.

Study-wide conclusions, independent of this receptor: No statistical method was used to set the sample size in advance, and investigators knew the group allocation. Most expanded thyroid clonotypes (frequency above 0.001) were also found in blood, which suggests that blood repertoires may mirror thyroid immune responses. In validation, the model predicted progression to ophthalmopathy a median of roughly 6.1 months before onset, with about 71% sensitivity and about 75% specificity. In cross-validation, a model built on a 13 V-J signature told ophthalmopathy apart from stable hyperthyroidism with 87.88% sensitivity and approximately 84% specificity, and in testing the same model reached 80%/75%.

Amplification of TCR beta CDR3 regions was carried out from RNA transcripts. A first-round RT-PCR of the TCR CDR3 used the HTBI primer set with the Qiagen OneStep RT-PCR kit. A second multiplex PCR round built the libraries, followed by size selection and purification. Sequencing of the libraries was done on an Illumina HiSeq2000 using paired-end 100 bp reads. The original methods were these. SOAPnuke was used to process the raw data, with reads discarded if the reads contained adapters or uncalled bases, had a mean Phred below 15, or lacked an exact constant-primer or identifier match. High-quality paired reads were merged using COPE v1.2.5, and each unique nucleotide sequence was defined as a clonotype. MiTCR v1.1 was used to align clonotypes to the IMGT TRBV, TRBD and TRBJ reference segments. The analysis was restricted to V-J combinations with a frequency above 0.0001, which together covered 99.2% of the repertoires. A TCS score was defined as the ratio between F50 (clonal expansion) and ExV (chaos), using BLOSUM62-based TCRdist between CDR3 peptides within each V-J. Welch's t-statistics and random forest reduced roughly 540 V-J features to 13, which were used in a naive Bayes classifier (R e1071). TCRdb itself trimmed the public reads at Q25 with fastp, ran MiXCR and retained productive beta chains. Each CDR3 protein gets just one entry, which takes the most common genes and DNA from the rows behind it. The V and J calls, along with clone size, are taken from TCRdb and not from the paper's own processing. For this sample there are around 250,000 distinct CDR3 sequences; approximately 14% appear just once. The ten largest clones take up more than 10% of the sample.

Its CDR3 holds 17 amino acids, cysteine through phenylalanine. Just the 51-base CDR3 DNA is kept, in frame starting at base 1. Taken from the germline V gene, the CDR1 and CDR2 loops are MDHEN and SYDVKM. The V end gives up 3 bases and the J end 0 bases, leaving 7 bases in the junction not matched to a gene. Hyperthyroidism patients were newly diagnosed, with disease duration under 2 months, and aged 18 to 65 years. Exclusion was applied to patients with uncontrolled infections, other autoimmune diseases, pregnancy or lactation. Clinical symptoms, serum thyroxine and TRAb, thyroid ultrasound, and orbital computed tomography formed the basis for the diagnoses. For progressor patients, blood was drawn at the first diagnosis of hyperthyroidism, before any ophthalmopathy symptoms had appeared. PBMCs were separated from roughly 9.3 ml of fresh peripheral blood using Ficoll-Paque density gradient centrifugation. Progressor patients were defined as those initially diagnosed with Graves' hyperthyroidism in whom ophthalmopathy developed during follow-up. Total RNA was extracted using Trizol reagent, and RNA quality was assessed on an Agilent 2100 Bioanalyzer.

This clonotype was recorded a few times. Its antigen is currently not known. Within one base of it there is no much larger clone, and no base qualities were kept. Specimen: blood. This chain joins TRBV28 to TRBJ1-5; a stretch of 8 junction bases matches TRBD1. This sequence originates from a woman in her thirties or forties with Graves' hyperthyroidism that later progressed to Graves' ophthalmopathy. In nucleotide form, the sequence is TGTGCCAGCAGTTTTTACGGACAGGGATATAGCAATCAGCCCCAGCATTTT. Its product reads: CASSFYGQGYSNQPQHF.